This T cell receptor beta chain derives from a study of blood T cell repertoires in COVID-19. At the level of the study: Whether acute or convalescent, the COVID-19 samples came from the United States, Italy and Spain. Sample material is recorded as cDNA or gDNA derived from T cells, B-cell-depleted T cells, or PBMCs.

Per the authors' pipeline: Estimates of nucleated cell counts were drawn from the amplification of reference gene primers. Produced via immunoSEQ multiplex PCR; TCRdb's table is partial and in-frame only. The V and J calls and clone size are taken from that table; D and trimming were inferred from the DNA. The table records roughly 70,000 clones, roughly 79% of them present only once. The ends were cut back, 1 base at V and 2 bases at J, with 6 bases in the middle. The CDR3 contains 14 residues. Germline CDR1 is MGHDK and CDR2 is SYGVNS. This clone was detected once. V gene TRBV25-1 combines with J gene TRBJ1-5, with no clear D. This TCR came from an older woman with acute or convalescent COVID-19. The sequencing input was peripheral blood. The CDR3 protein is CASSEWGGNQPQHF. CDR3 nucleotides: TGTGCCAGCAGTGAATGGGGAGGCAATCAGCCCCAGCATTTT.